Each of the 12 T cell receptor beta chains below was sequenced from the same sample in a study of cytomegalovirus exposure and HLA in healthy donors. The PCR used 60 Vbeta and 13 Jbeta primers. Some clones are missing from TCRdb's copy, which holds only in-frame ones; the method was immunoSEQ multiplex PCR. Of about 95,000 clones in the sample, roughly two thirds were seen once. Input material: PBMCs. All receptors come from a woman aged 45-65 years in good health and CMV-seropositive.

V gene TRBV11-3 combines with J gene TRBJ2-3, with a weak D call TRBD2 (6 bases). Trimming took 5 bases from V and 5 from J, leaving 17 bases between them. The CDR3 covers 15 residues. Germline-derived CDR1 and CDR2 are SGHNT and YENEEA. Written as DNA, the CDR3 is TGTGCCAGCAGCCGGGACGGTGCGGGATTAGATACGCAGTATTTT. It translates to CASSRDGAGLDTQYF.

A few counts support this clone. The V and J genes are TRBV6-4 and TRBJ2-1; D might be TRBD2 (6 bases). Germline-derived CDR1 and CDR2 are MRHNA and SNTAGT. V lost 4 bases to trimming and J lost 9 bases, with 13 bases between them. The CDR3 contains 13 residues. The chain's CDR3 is CASSVGEAGEQFF. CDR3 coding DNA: TGTGCCAGCAGTGTGGGGGAGGCTGGTGAGCAGTTCTTC.

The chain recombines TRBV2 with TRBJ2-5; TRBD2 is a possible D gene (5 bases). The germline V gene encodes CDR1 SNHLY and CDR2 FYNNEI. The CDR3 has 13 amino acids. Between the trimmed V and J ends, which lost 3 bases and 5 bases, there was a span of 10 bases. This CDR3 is CASSDTLAETQYF. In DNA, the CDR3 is TGTGCCAGCAGTGACACCCTAGCCGAGACCCAGTACTTC.

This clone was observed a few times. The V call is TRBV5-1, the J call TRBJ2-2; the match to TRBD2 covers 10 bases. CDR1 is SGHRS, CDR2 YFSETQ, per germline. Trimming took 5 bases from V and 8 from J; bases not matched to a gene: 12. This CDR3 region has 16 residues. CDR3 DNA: TGCGCCAGCAGGTCCTCTAGCGGGAGAACATCTGGGGAGCTGTTTTTT. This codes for CASRSSSGRTSGELFF. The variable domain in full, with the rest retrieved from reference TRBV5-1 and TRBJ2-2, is KAGVTQTPRYLIKTRGQQVTLSCSPISGHRSVSWYQQTPGQGLQFLFEYFSETQRNKGNFPGRFSGRQFSNSRSEMNVSTLELGDSALYLCASRSSSGRTSGELFFGEGSRLTVL.

The CDR3 sequence is CASSLTGRVLDTQYF. The CDR3 DNA is TGTGCCAGCAGCTTGACAGGGAGGGTACTTGATACGCAGTATTTT. This rearrangement joins TRBV5-8 to TRBJ2-3; perhaps TRBD2 as D (7 bases). Trimming removed 1 base from V and 6 bases from J, with 15 bases in between. The CDR3 runs to 15 residues. The germline CDR1 and CDR2 sequences are SGHTS and YDEGEE.

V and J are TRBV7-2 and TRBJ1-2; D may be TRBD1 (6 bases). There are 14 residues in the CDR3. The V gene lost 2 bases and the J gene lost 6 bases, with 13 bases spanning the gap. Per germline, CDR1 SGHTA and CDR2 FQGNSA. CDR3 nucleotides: TGTGCCAGCAGCTTATACGGACAGTCCCATGGCTACACCTTC. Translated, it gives CASSLYGQSHGYTF.

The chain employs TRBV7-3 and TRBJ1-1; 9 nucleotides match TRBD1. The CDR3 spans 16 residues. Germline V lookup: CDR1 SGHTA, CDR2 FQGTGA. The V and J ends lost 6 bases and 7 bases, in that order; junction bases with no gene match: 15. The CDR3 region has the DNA TGTGCCAGCAGGCCCGGGACAGGGAACCGGGATAGTGAAGCTTTCTTT. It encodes CASRPGTGNRDSEAFF.

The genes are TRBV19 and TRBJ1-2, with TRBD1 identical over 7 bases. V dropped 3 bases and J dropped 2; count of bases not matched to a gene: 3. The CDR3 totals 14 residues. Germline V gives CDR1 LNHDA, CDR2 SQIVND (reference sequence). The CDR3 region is CASSIMGQNYGYTF. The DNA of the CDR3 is TGTGCCAGTAGTATTATGGGACAGAACTATGGCTACACCTTC.

In DNA, the CDR3 is TGTGCCAGTAGTATCGGCCCGACGCCGGGGGAGACCCAGTACTTC. Translation gives CASSIGPTPGETQYF. The gene calls are TRBV19 and TRBJ2-5; possibly TRBD2 for D (5 bases). CDR1 is LNHDA, CDR2 SQIVND, per germline (reference sequence). The CDR3 spans 15 residues. V lost 3 bases and J 5 bases, leaving 16 bases between the germline ends.

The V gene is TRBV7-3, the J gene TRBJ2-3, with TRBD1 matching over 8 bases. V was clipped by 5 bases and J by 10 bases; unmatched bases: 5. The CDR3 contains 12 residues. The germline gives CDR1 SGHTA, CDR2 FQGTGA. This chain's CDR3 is CASSPTGEAQYF. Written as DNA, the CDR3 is TGTGCCAGCAGCCCGACAGGGGAAGCGCAGTATTTT.

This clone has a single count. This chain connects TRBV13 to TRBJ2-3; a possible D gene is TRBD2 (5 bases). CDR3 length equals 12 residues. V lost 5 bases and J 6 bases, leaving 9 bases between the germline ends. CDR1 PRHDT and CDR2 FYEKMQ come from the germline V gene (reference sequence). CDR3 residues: CASSPGLDTQYF. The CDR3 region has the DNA TGTGCCAGCAGCCCCGGACTTGATACGCAGTATTTT.

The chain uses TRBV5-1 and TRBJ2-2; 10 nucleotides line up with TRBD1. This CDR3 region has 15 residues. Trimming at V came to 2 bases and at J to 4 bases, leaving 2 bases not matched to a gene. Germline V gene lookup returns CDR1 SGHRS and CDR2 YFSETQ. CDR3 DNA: TGCGCCAGCAGCTTAGGACAGGGGGTCACCGGGGAGCTGTTTTTT. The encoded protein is CASSLGQGVTGELFF.